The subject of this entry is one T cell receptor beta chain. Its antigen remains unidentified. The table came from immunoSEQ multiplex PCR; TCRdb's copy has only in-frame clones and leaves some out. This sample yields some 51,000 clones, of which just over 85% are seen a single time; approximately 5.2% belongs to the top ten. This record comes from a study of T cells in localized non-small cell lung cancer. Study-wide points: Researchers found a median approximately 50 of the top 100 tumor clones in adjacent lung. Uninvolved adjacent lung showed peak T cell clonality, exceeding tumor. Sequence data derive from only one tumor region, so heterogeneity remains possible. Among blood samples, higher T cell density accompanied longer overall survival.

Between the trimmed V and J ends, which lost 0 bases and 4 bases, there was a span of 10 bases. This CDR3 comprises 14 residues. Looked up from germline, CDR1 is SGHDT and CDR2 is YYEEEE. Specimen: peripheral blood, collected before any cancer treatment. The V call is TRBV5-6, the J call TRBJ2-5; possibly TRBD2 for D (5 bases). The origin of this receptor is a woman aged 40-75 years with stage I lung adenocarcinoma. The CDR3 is CASSLAGVPETQYF. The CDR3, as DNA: TGTGCCAGCAGCTTGGCCGGGGTCCCAGAGACCCAGTACTTC.